This TCR beta chain was recovered during a study of shared clonotypes between healthy human individuals. Looking at the study overall: Researchers drew samples from two women and a few men aged 18 to 49.

PCR replicates performed on unsorted PBMC used approximately 300 ng DNA, 25,000 to 35,000 T cell genomes. In the authors' workflow: Junction-only immunoSEQ data arrived without quality scores, meaning filtering differed. Here immunoSEQ multiplex PCR was the method, and the copy in TCRdb shows in-frame clones only, minus some. V, J and clone size reflect that table, while D and trimming were determined from the DNA. The data contain about 480,000 clones, about four fifths of them singletons. This CDR3 contains 16 residues. V was clipped by 5 bases and J by 4 bases, with 20 bases between them. CDR1 is SEHNR and CDR2 is FQNEAQ in the germline V gene (reference sequence). Genomic DNA came from about 92 million PBMCs in unsorted samples.

The sample consisted of PBMCs. This chain uses TRBV7-9 with TRBJ1-1; possibly TRBD1 for D (6 bases). This TCR came from a woman between 40 and 55 years old in good health. Some clones in this sample may be carry-over from other donors' samples. CDR3 nucleotide sequence: TGTGCCAGCAGCCTCGGGGGCGGGGCCGGGGGCACTGAAGCTTTCTTT. Translated: CASSLGGGAGGTEAFF.